The 7 T cell receptor beta chains reported below all come from one sample, sequenced in a study of cytomegalovirus exposure and HLA in healthy donors. In the PCR, 60 Vbeta and 13 Jbeta primers were used. TCRdb keeps only in-frame clones here, not all; method: immunoSEQ multiplex PCR. The data contain fewer than 150,000 clones, around 70% of them singletons. Source material: PBMCs. The receptors shown here come from a man between 25 and 39 years old in good health and CMV-seronegative.

The chain combines TRBV30 with TRBJ2-2; no clear D gene. Germline V lookup: CDR1 GTSNPN, CDR2 SVGIG (reference sequence). CDR3 size: 12 residues. The germline V and J ends were trimmed by 2 bases and 7 bases, with 8 bases remaining between them. CDR3 nucleotides: TGTGCCTGGAGTCCTAACTACGGGGAGCTGTTTTTT. It yields the protein CAWSPNYGELFF.

The chain couples TRBV25-1 to TRBJ1-4; 11 bases map to TRBD1. Per germline, CDR1 MGHDK and CDR2 SYGVNS. The CDR3 is made up of 15 amino acids. The J segment lost 6 bases and the V segment lost 4 bases, leaving 4 bases of the junction unmatched. The CDR3 DNA reads as TGTGCCAGCAGTGCCCCGGGACAGGGGGATGAAAAACTGTTTTTT. Amino acid sequence: CASSAPGQGDEKLFF.

The chain carries TRBV12-2 and TRBJ2-3; TRBD2, the D gene given by the table, was not confirmed from the DNA. TRBV12-2 has pseudogene status. The CDR3 is made up of 14 amino acids. As DNA, the CDR3 is TGTGCAAGTCGCCCCCCCTTAGGCACAGATACGCAGTATTTT. Translated: CASRPPLGTDTQYF.

This chain connects TRBV5-1 to TRBJ1-1, with TRBD1 matching over 8 bases. In germline, CDR1 is SGHRS, CDR2 YFSETQ. This CDR3 contains 14 residues. The junction had 0 bases not matched to a gene; V was cut back by 1 base and J by 1 base. The CDR3 DNA reads TGCGCCAGCAGCTTGCAGGGGGCGAACACTGAAGCTTTCTTT. Its translation is CASSLQGANTEAFF.

The sample holds a few counts of this clone. The rearrangement joins TRBV6-4 to TRBJ2-3, with TRBD2 identical over 10 bases. The CDR3 loop spans 15 amino acids. Germline assignment: CDR1 MRHNA and CDR2 SNTAGT. V lost 3 bases, J lost 1 base, and 1 base stayed unmatched. CDR3 sequence (DNA): TGTGCCAGCAGTGAGGGGACTAGCGGCACAGATACGCAGTATTTT. Its protein is CASSEGTSGTDTQYF.

This clone turned up a few times. CDR3 bases: TGTGCCAGTTCCGTTCCGGCGGGTCAGCCCCAGCATTTT. Translated, it gives CASSVPAGQPQHF. J is TRBJ1-5 and V is TRBV6-5; the D is unclear. CDR1 and CDR2 (germline): MNHEY, SVGAGI. With 9 bases removed from V and 6 bases from J, the gap between germline ends came to 15 bases. The CDR3 loop spans 13 amino acids.

The chain couples TRBV29-1 to TRBJ1-2; the match to TRBD1 covers 7 bases. V lost 7 bases, J lost 4 bases, and 12 bases stayed unmatched. CDR3 length: 14 amino acids. Germline CDR1 is SQVTM and CDR2 is ANQGSEA. The CDR3 region is CSARGAETSYGYTF. The CDR3 nucleotides are TGCAGCGCCAGGGGGGCAGAGACTTCCTATGGCTACACCTTC.